This record looks at one T cell receptor beta chain sequence and its context. V lost 5 bases to trimming and J lost 3 bases, with 10 bases between them. CDR3 length: 13 amino acids. This sample was included in a study of blood T cell repertoires in COVID-19. Looking at the study overall: Acute and convalescent COVID-19 specimens originated in the United States, Italy and Spain. PBMCs, B-cell-depleted T cells, or T cells were the source of the cDNA or gDNA that made up the material.

Original methodology: By means of reference gene primer amplification, nucleated cell counts were estimated. The repertoire was sequenced with immunoSEQ multiplex PCR; TCRdb's copy has only in-frame clones and lacks some. D and trimming were read from the DNA, whereas the V and J calls and clone size are those reported in that table. The sample yields about 140,000 clones, approximately 83% seen once. The rearrangement links TRBV12-3 or TRBV12-4 to TRBJ1-2, with no clear D. The sequence came from a human donor in a cohort sampled during active COVID-19. The sequenced sample was peripheral blood. The CDR3 DNA reads TGTGCCAGCAGTCTAACACGGGACTATGGCTACACCTTC. It encodes CASSLTRDYGYTF.